This entry is about one T cell receptor (beta chain). Its target is unknown. CD4+ cells of the naive, central memory, regulatory and stem cell-like memory types were sorted via CD45RO/CCR7/CD25/CD127/CD95/CD27. Expressed TCRB transcripts were sequenced because the entire RNA isolate underwent reverse transcription. TCRdb keeps only in-frame clones here, not all; method: immunoSEQ multiplex PCR. Of around 250,000 clones in the sample, 68% are singletons; the top ten hold 0.053%. Germline CDR1 LNHNV, CDR2 YYDKDF (reference sequence). CDR3 size: 16 residues. V was shortened by 0 bases and J by 8 bases, with 20 bases between the two germline ends. The record originates from a study of beta chain features in type 1 diabetes. Study findings and constraints: Among all four CD4+ subsets, Type 1 diabetes patients had TCRB CDR3s that were moderately but significantly shorter. Cells expressing TCR highly could be over-represented by cDNA sequencing. Patients' naive, central memory and regulatory TCRB repertoires appeared more alike than those of healthy donors.

The source of this sequence is a man aged 25 to 40 in good health. What was sequenced was naive CD4+ T cells from blood. The chain uses TRBV15 and TRBJ2-7; a weak D match, TRBD2 (8 bases). The CDR3 coding sequence is TGTGCCACCAGCAGAGATAGCAGTAGCGGGACAGCGAAGCAGTACTTC. Translation gives CATSRDSSSGTAKQYF.